Each of the 17 T cell receptor beta chains below was sequenced from the same sample in a study of blood T cell repertoires in COVID-19. Assay: immunoSEQ multiplex PCR; the TCRdb copy retains only in-frame clones and omits some. The sample yields more than 200,000 clones, roughly nine tenths seen once. The sequencing input was peripheral blood. Receptors were obtained from a man aged 40-49 years with acute or convalescent COVID-19.

The genes are TRBV7-8 and TRBJ2-2; a possible D gene is TRBD1 (5 bases). This CDR3 is 15 amino acids long. Germline CDR1 and CDR2: SGHVS and FQNEAQ. The germline V and J ends were trimmed by 4 bases and 4 bases, with 13 bases remaining between them. The CDR3, as DNA: TGTGCCAGCAGCTCCGACGCTGGGGCCACCGGGGAGCTGTTTTTT. Its protein is CASSSDAGATGELFF.

The chain employs TRBV19 and TRBJ2-1; 8 positions agree with TRBD2. The germline V gene encodes CDR1 LNHDA and CDR2 SQIVND (reference sequence). The V and J ends lost 2 bases and 0 bases, in that order; junction bases with no gene match: 6. This CDR3 region has 17 residues. CDR3 residues: CASSITPLAVSYNEQFF. As DNA, the CDR3 is TGTGCCAGTAGTATAACCCCACTAGCGGTCTCCTACAATGAGCAGTTCTTC.

The chain recombines TRBV6-5 with TRBJ2-7; 8 nucleotides align to TRBD2. CDR3 size: 14 residues. The V segment lost 4 bases and the J segment 3 bases; nucleotides outside the gene matches: 5. From germline, CDR1 is MNHEY and CDR2 SVGAGI. The CDR3 sequence: CASSWEREGYEQYF. CDR3 sequence (DNA): TGTGCCAGCAGTTGGGAACGGGAGGGCTACGAGCAGTACTTC.

This chain uses TRBV4-3 with TRBJ2-7; tentatively, D is TRBD2 (6 bases). The CDR3 has 14 residues. In germline, CDR1 is LGHNA, CDR2 YSLEER. Trimming shortened V by 0 bases and J by 3 bases, and 9 bases separated the two germline ends. CDR3 residues: CASSQDLGGYEQYF. The CDR3 DNA follows: TGCGCCAGCAGCCAAGATTTGGGGGGCTACGAGCAGTACTTC.

The V and J genes are TRBV27 and TRBJ2-2, with a weak D call TRBD1 (6 bases). Germline-derived CDR1 and CDR2 are MNHEY and SMNVEV (reference sequence). CDR3 length: 15 residues. Between the trimmed V and J ends, which lost 6 bases and 6 bases, there was a span of 17 bases. CDR3 sequence (DNA): TGTGCCAGCAGACAGGGAAGTCTTGTCGCCGGGGAGCTGTTTTTT. Its protein is CASRQGSLVAGELFF.

J is TRBJ1-2 and V is TRBV19; 10 bases align to TRBD1. Germline CDR1 reads LNHDA; CDR2 reads SQIVND (reference sequence). The length of the CDR3 is 17 residues. V gave up 8 bases and J gave up 0 bases; unmatched junction bases: 12. The CDR3 nucleotides are TGTGCCAGTGAGGGACAGGGGAGGTTAGTGGCTAACTATGGCTACACCTTC. Protein: CASEGQGRLVANYGYTF.

The chain has TRBV4-2 and TRBJ2-4, with a weak D call TRBD2 (6 bases). The CDR3 is 18 residues long. V lost 4 bases, J lost 0 bases, and 19 bases lay in between. From germline, CDR1 is LGHNA and CDR2 YNFKEQ. The CDR3 DNA is TGTGCCAGCAGCCGAGATCCAGGAGGAGGGGTAGCCAAAAACATTCAGTACTTC. Its translation is CASSRDPGGGVAKNIQYF.

The chain combines TRBV7-2 with TRBJ1-4, with D possibly being TRBD1 (5 bases). Between the trimmed V and J ends, which lost 5 bases and 3 bases, there was a span of 13 bases. Germline values: CDR1 SGHTA, CDR2 FQGNSA. CDR3 size: 15 residues. CDR3 region: CASSTSRVSNEKLFF. In DNA form, the CDR3 reads TGTGCCAGCAGCACAAGCAGGGTCTCTAATGAAAAACTGTTTTTT.

The J gene is TRBJ1-6, the V gene TRBV6-5; no definite D call. Germline-derived CDR1 and CDR2 are MNHEY and SVGAGI. The CDR3 extends over 13 amino acids. Trimming pared 6 bases from V and 7 bases from J, leaving 10 bases between. CDR3 loop: CASSLTGNSPLHF. The DNA for the CDR3 is TGTGCCAGCAGCCTGACGGGGAATTCACCCCTCCACTTT.

The chain has TRBV5-6 and TRBJ1-1; D unresolved. Germline V CDR1 and CDR2: SGHDT, YYEEEE. V shed 0 bases and J shed 7 bases, with 7 bases lying between them. This CDR3 contains 12 residues. The CDR3 loop reads CASSLAAGEAFF. In DNA form, the CDR3 reads TGTGCCAGCAGCTTGGCAGCGGGTGAAGCTTTCTTT.

The chain links TRBV5-1 to TRBJ1-1; 7 bases match TRBD1. The CDR3 spans 18 residues. Germline V gene sequence: CDR1 SGHRS, CDR2 YFSETQ. V was pared by 4 bases and J by 1 base, with 16 bases of the junction left unmatched. The DNA for the CDR3 is TGCGCCAGCAGCGCCTCTCGGGACAGACTCTTGACGAACACTGAAGCTTTCTTT. It specifies CASSASRDRLLTNTEAFF.

This chain uses TRBV29-1 with TRBJ1-2, with D perhaps matching TRBD1 (5 bases). Germline values: CDR1 SQVTM, CDR2 ANQGSEA. V was pared by 6 bases and J by 8 bases, with 7 bases between. CDR3 length equals 9 residues. The CDR3 coding sequence is TGCAGCGTAGGGGCCGGCTACACCTTC. Its translation: CSVGAGYTF.

The V gene is TRBV28, the J gene TRBJ2-7; a weak D match, TRBD1 (5 bases). Trimming took 7 bases from V and 8 from J, leaving 12 bases between them. The CDR3 loop spans 11 amino acids. The germline CDR1 and CDR2 sequences are MDHEN and SYDVKM. CDR3 residues: CASTTTGQQYF. CDR3 nucleotides: TGTGCCAGCACCACAACAGGCCAGCAGTACTTC.

This clone was seen once. The DNA of the CDR3 is TGTGCCAGCAGTTACGATACAGGGGTCGCACTCTACGAGCAGTACTTC. It translates to CASSYDTGVALYEQYF. The chain is built from TRBV6-5 and TRBJ2-7, with TRBD1 matching 7 bases. The V gene end was trimmed by 2 bases and the J gene end by 3 bases; junction bases not matched to a gene: 10. The CDR3 consists of 16 residues. Germline V gene sequence: CDR1 MNHEY, CDR2 SVGAGI.

CDR3 amino acids: CASSYSSRRETQYF. The CDR3 nucleotides read TGTGCCAGCAGTTACTCGAGCAGGCGAGAGACCCAGTACTTC. The chain has TRBV6-6 and TRBJ2-5; D ambiguous. V was clipped by 0 bases and J by 4 bases, with 9 bases between them. CDR3 size: 14 residues. Germline CDR1 and CDR2: MNHNY and SVGAGI (reference sequence).

A word on this clone: A read error may produce the germline difference seen at one junction end. The rearrangement links TRBV9 to TRBJ2-2; possibly TRBD2 for D (7 bases). Germline V lookup: CDR1 SGDLS, CDR2 YYNGEE. The CDR3 runs 16 residues. The CDR3 sequence is CARSVGGGGGTGELFF. The CDR3, as DNA: TGTGCCCGCAGCGTAGGGGGAGGGGGAGGCACCGGGGAGCTGTTTTTT.

This clone was observed a handful of times. V is TRBV27 and J is TRBJ2-7; possible D gene TRBD2, 5 bases. The CDR3 extends over 16 amino acids. The germline V gene encodes CDR1 MNHEY and CDR2 SMNVEV (reference sequence). Trimming cost V 7 bases and J 4 bases, with 23 bases left between them. CDR3: CASIQPLAYEEYEQYF. The CDR3 region has the DNA TGTGCCAGCATCCAACCCCTAGCTTACGAGGAGTACGAGCAGTACTTC.